This T cell receptor (beta chain) was obtained from a study of blood T cell repertoires in COVID-19 (TCRdb year 2020). About the study as a whole: The collaborator samples originated in the United States, Italy and Spain and spanned the acute and convalescent phases of COVID-19. The sample metadata nearly always contained a de-identified subject ID, COVID-19 status, age in years and sex. Subjects who had been exposed to COVID-19, were actively infected with it, or had recovered from it provided the deeply sampled blood TCRbeta repertoires that made up the dataset. The material from the prospective study consisted of cDNA or gDNA derived from T cells, B-cell-depleted T cells, or PBMCs. Where HLA class I and class II types were available, the types were taken from metadata supplied by the sample provider, not from assay-based typing. A freely available public database, intended as a resource for researchers studying the immune response to SARS-CoV-2, is where the repertoires were released. The samples were drawn from the first 160 participants of the ongoing ImmuneRACE study and from 1,254 subjects provided by 6 global collaborators.

What the research found in general, with its limitations: Clinical and demographic metadata were provided uncurated, with the amount varying by source and participant.

The immunoSEQ Assay, a bias-controlled multiplex PCR, was used to amplify TCRbeta CDR3 regions from genomic DNA. The published analysis was carried out like this. Nucleated cell counts per sample were estimated from amplification of reference gene primers within the assay. Sequence reads were collapsed and filtered to measure the absolute abundance of every unique TCRbeta CDR3 rearrangement. For each sample, productive Simpson clonality was calculated as the square root of Simpson's diversity index over productive rearrangements. The source is immuneACCESS, and TCRdb retained only in-frame sequences with V and J called. Part of the clones is not carried over; for the studies checked, unresolved V genes explain less than half of this, and the remainder is unexplained. That table is the source of V, J and clone size, and D and trimming were worked out from the DNA. The sample table lists some 70,000 clones, about 83% of them with a count of one. The top ten clonotypes cover 5% to 6% of the sample.

Measured from the cysteine to the phenylalanine, the CDR3 is 13 residues long. Only the CDR3 portion is preserved as DNA: 39 bases, with reading frame beginning at the first base. V is pruned by 5 bases and J by 5 bases, leaving 3 bases of the junction without a gene match. CDR1 LNHNV and CDR2 YYDKDF were looked up in the germline V gene (reference sequence). A few counts support this clone. Its antigen is not yet known. Nothing much larger sits one base from this clone, and base qualities are not available. Collaborating institutions collected whole blood in K2EDTA tubes following their own protocols. For TCRbeta analysis, collaborator samples were shipped as frozen whole blood, as isolated PBMCs, or as DNA extracted from either sample type.

The V and J segments used are TRBV15 and TRBJ1-2; TRBD1 matches 9 bases in the middle. Sequences were obtained from peripheral blood. This clonotype was sampled from a man in his fifties with active COVID-19. The bases are TGTGCCACCAGCGGCGACAGGGGGTATGGCTACACCTTC. It translates to CATSGDRGYGYTF.